Each of the 3 T cell receptor beta chains below was sequenced from the same sample in a study of blood T cell repertoires in COVID-19. The assay was immunoSEQ multiplex PCR, and TCRdb's table has in-frame clones only and misses some. The sample has about 240,000 clones; 70% to 80% are singletons. The specimen was peripheral blood. These TCRs come from a woman over 75 with acute or convalescent COVID-19.

The rearrangement joins TRBV18 to TRBJ1-1; perhaps TRBD1 as D (6 bases). Trimming left V 3 bases short and J 4 bases short, with 15 bases between. CDR1 is KGHSH, CDR2 LQKENI, per germline. There are 15 residues in the CDR3. CDR3 sequence: CASSPGGAWGTEAFF. The CDR3 bases are TGTGCCAGCTCACCTGGGGGGGCGTGGGGCACTGAAGCTTTCTTT.

This clone appeared a few times. The genes are TRBV13 and TRBJ2-7, with D possibly matching TRBD2 (6 bases). Trimming pared 0 bases from V and 0 bases from J, leaving 12 bases between. This CDR3 is 16 amino acids long. The germline gives CDR1 PRHDT, CDR2 FYEKMQ (reference sequence). CDR3 DNA: TGTGCCAGCAGCTTAGGGGGGACTCTCTACTCCTACGAGCAGTACTTC. Residues: CASSLGGTLYSYEQYF. Combining the CDR3 with reference TRBV13 and TRBJ2-7 gives the whole variable domain AAGVIQSPRHLIKEKRETATLKCYPIPRHDTVYWYQQGPGQDPQFLISFYEKMQSDKGSIPDRFSAQQFSDYHSELNMSSLELGDSALYFCASSLGGTLYSYEQYFGPGTRLTVT.

V usage is TRBV29-1 and J usage is TRBJ2-1; a weak D match, TRBD2 (6 bases). Germline V gene data show CDR1 as SQVTM and CDR2 as ANQGSEA. This CDR3 spans 14 amino acids. V shed 7 bases and J shed 9 bases, with 22 bases lying between them. This CDR3 is CSAYSGTLQFEQFF. CDR3 DNA: TGCAGCGCCTATAGCGGAACCCTACAATTTGAGCAGTTCTTC.